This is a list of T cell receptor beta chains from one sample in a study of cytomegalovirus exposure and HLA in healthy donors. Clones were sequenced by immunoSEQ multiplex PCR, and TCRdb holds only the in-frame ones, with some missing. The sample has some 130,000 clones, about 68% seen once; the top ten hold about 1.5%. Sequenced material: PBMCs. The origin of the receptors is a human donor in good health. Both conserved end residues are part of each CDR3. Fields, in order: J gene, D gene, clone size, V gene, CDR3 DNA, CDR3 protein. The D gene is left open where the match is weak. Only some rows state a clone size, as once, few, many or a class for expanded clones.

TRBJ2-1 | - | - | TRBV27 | TGTGCCAGCAGTTTATCTCCGTGGGCATCCTACAATGAGCAGTTCTTC | CASSLSPWASYNEQFF
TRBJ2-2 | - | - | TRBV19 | TGTGCCAGTAGTATCGACGGGACCGGGGAGCTGTTTTTT | CASSIDGTGELFF
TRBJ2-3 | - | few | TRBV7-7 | TGTGCCAGCAGCTTAGTAGTAACAGATACGCAGTATTTT | CASSLVVTDTQYF
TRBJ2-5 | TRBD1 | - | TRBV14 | TGTGCCAGCAGCCCAGACAGGGTCGGACGAGAGACCCAGTACTTC | CASSPDRVGRETQYF
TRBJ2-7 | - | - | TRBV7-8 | TGTGCCAGCAGCTTAGTCGGTGGACAGTCGCACTTC | CASSLVGGQSHF
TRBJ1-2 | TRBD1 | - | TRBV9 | TGTGCCAGCAGCACAGGGGGTCGGGCGAGTGGCTACACCTTC | CASSTGGRASGYTF
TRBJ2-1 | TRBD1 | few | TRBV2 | TGTGCCAAAGGAACAGGGGGGAATGAGCAGTTCTTC | CAKGTGGNEQFF
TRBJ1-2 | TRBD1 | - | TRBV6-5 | TGTGCCAGCAGTACGACCGGGACAGGGTATGGCTACACCTTC | CASSTTGTGYGYTF
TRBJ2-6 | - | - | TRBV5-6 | TGTGCCAGCAACCCCCGGCAGGAACACTCTGGGGCCAACGTCCTGACTTTC | CASNPRQEHSGANVLTF
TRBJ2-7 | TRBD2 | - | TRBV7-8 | TGTGCCAGCAGGATCGAAGCGGGAGAGGTCTACGAGCAGTACTTC | CASRIEAGEVYEQYF
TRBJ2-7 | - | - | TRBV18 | TGTGCCAGCTCACTAAAACAGGGTTCCTACGAGCAGTACTTC | CASSLKQGSYEQYF
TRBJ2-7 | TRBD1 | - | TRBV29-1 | TGCAGCGTTGAAGGAGGGGACAGGGGGTCCTACGAGCAGTACTTC | CSVEGGDRGSYEQYF
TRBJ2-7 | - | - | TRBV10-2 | TGCGCCAGCAGTGAGTCCGGGACCTACGAGCAGTACTTC | CASSESGTYEQYF
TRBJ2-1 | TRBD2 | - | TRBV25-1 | TGTGCCAGCAGTACCCTCACTAGCGGGAGTATACGGGATGAGCAGTTCTTC | CASSTLTSGSIRDEQFF
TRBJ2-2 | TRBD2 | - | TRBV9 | TGTGCCAGCAGCAAGGGTCTAGCGGGAGGAACCGGGGAGCTGTTTTTT | CASSKGLAGGTGELFF
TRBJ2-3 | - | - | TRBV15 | TGTGCCACCAGCAGAGATCTAGCGAAAGCAGATACGCAGTATTTT | CATSRDLAKADTQYF
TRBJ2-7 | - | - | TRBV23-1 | TGCGCCAGCAGTCGGGCAGGGCTGCCCGAGCAGTACTTC | CASSRAGLPEQYF
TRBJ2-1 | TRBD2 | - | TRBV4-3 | TGCGCCAGCAGCCAAGAACCTAGCGGGCGTCGTTACAATGAGCAGTTCTTC | CASSQEPSGRRYNEQFF
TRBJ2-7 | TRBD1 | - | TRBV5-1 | TGCGCCAGCAGCCTGAACACAGGGGCGGGCTCCAGCGAGCAGTACTTC | CASSLNTGAGSSEQYF
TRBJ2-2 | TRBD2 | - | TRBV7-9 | TGTGCCAGCAGCTGGAGCGGGAGGGGCACCGGGGAGCTGTTTTTT | CASSWSGRGTGELFF
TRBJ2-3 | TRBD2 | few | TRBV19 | TGTGCCAGTAGTACCCTTAGCGGGAGACTCTCAGATACGCAGTATTTT | CASSTLSGRLSDTQYF
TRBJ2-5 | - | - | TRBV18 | TGTGCCAGCTCACCAACCGGGACAAGTCAAGAGACCCAGTACTTC | CASSPTGTSQETQYF
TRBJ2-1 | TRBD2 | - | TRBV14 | TGTGCCAGCAGCCAAGAACAAGGACTAGCGGGAGGGCGGTACAATGAGCAGTTCTTC | CASSQEQGLAGGRYNEQFF
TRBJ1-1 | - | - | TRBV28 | TGTGCCAGCAGTCCCGCTGCGGGGTCGCTGAACACTGAAGCTTTCTTT | CASSPAAGSLNTEAFF
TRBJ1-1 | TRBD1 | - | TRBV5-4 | TGTGCCAGCAGCCCGGCCGACAGGGATGCGAGGCGGGCTTTCTTT | CASSPADRDARRAFF
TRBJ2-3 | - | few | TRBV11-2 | TGTGCCAGCAGCTTAGACCCTTACTCCACAGATACGCAGTATTTT | CASSLDPYSTDTQYF
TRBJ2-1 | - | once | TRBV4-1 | TGCGCCAGCAGCCGTCCCAGGGAACCCAGGTTTGGCAATGAGCAGTTCTTC | CASSRPREPRFGNEQFF
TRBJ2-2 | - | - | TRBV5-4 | TGTGCCAGCACCCACATAACCGGGGAGCTGTTTTTT | CASTHITGELFF
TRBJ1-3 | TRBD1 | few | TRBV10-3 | TGTGCCATCAGGCAGGGGGCTGGAAACACCATATATTTT | CAIRQGAGNTIYF
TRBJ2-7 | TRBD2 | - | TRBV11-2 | TGTGCCAGCAGCTTAGGACTAGCGGGTAATTTCTACGAGCAGTACTTC | CASSLGLAGNFYEQYF
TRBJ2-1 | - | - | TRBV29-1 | TGCAGCGCTCTGAGCTCCTACAATGAGCAGTTCTTC | CSALSSYNEQFF
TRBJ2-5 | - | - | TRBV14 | TGTGCCAGCAGCTCGACTAGACTCCAAGAGACCCAGTACTTC | CASSSTRLQETQYF
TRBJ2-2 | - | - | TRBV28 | TGTGCCAGCAGTTCAGTAGGGACACTCAAGCTGTTTTTT | CASSSVGTLKLFF
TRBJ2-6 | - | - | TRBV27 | TGTGCCAGCAGTTTAGCAGGGCGAGGCTCTGGGGCCAACGTCCTGACTTTC | CASSLAGRGSGANVLTF
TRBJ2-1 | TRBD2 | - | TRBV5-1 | TGCGCCAGCAGCTTCGGGGACCTCGACGGGGGGGTCTTC | CASSFGDLDGGVF
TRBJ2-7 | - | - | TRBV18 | TGTGCCAGCTCAGACCGGACAGTTCGCCGCGAGCAGTACTTC | CASSDRTVRREQYF
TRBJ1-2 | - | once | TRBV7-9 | TGTGCCAGCAGCTTCCCAGGGGCGAACTATGGCTACACCTTC | CASSFPGANYGYTF
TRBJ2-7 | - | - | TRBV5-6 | TGTGCCAGCAGCCTACCGCGGACAGCCTACGAGCAGTACTTC | CASSLPRTAYEQYF
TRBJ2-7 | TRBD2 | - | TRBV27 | TGTGCCAGCAGTCCGGGACTAGCGGGAGTGGGCCCCCTGGAGCAGTACTTC | CASSPGLAGVGPLEQYF
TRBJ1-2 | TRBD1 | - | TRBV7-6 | TGTGCCAGCAGCCTAGAAGACAGGACAGGGCTCGGCTACACCTTC | CASSLEDRTGLGYTF
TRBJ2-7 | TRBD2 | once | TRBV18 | TGTGCCAGCTCACCTAGCGGGGGGCTCGGAGAGCAGTACTTC | CASSPSGGLGEQYF
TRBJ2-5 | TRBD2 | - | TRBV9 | TGTGCCAGCAGCCCCGGGGGGAGGTTGTACCAAGAGACCCAGTACTTC | CASSPGGRLYQETQYF
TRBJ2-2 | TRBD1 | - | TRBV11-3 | TGTGCCAGCAGCCCCTTTACAGGGGGTGGAGGCGGGGAGCTGTTTTTT | CASSPFTGGGGGELFF
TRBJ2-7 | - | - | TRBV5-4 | TGTGCCAGCAGCAGTTTAGACTACGAGCAGTACTTC | CASSSLDYEQYF
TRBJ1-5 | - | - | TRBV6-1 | TGTGCCAGCAGGGAGGGGATCGTTGGAGCTCAGCCCCAGCATTTT | CASREGIVGAQPQHF
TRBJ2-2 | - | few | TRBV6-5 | TGTGCCAGCAGTTTAATGGGGGGCGGGGAGCTGTTTTTT | CASSLMGGGELFF
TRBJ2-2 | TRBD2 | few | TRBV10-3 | TGTGCCATCAGTGACCGCGGGAGTGGGGCCGGGGAGCTGTTTTTT | CAISDRGSGAGELFF